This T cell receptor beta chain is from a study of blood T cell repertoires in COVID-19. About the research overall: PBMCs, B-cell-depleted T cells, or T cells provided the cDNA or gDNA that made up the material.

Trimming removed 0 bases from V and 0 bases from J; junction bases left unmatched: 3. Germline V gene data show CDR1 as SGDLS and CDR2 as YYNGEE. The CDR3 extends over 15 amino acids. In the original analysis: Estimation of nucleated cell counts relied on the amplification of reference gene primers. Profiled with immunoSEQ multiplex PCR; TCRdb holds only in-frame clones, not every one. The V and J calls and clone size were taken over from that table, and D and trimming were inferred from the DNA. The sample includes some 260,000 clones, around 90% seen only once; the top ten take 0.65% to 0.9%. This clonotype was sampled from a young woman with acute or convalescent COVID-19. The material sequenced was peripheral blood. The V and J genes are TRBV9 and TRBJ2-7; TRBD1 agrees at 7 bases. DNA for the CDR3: TGTGCCAGCAGCGTAGCCGGGACAGTCTCCTACGAGCAGTACTTC. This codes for CASSVAGTVSYEQYF. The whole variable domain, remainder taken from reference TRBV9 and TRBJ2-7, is DSGVTQTPKHLITATGQRVTLRCSPRSGDLSVYWYQQSLDQGLQFLIQYYNGEERAKGNILERFSAQQFPDLHSELNLSSLELGDSALYFCASSVAGTVSYEQYFGPGTRLTVT.